Listed here are 28 T cell receptor beta chains from one sample, sequenced in a study of blood T cell repertoires in COVID-19 (dated by TCRdb to 2018 to 2020). Libraries were made using the immunoSEQ multiplex PCR assay. TCRdb re-hosts the immuneACCESS table, in-frame sequences only. Its copies lack some clones; in the studies checked, an unresolved V gene accounts for under half of them, and the cause for the rest is not known. The table for this sample lists about 160,000 clones; approximately 84% of them were counted only once. Of the sample, more than 0.85% is held by the ten largest clones. Material: peripheral blood. These receptors all come from a man aged 35-49 years with acute or convalescent COVID-19.

CDR3 amino acids: CASSQGTGKLNTEAFF. In nucleotides, the CDR3 is TGCGCCAGCAGCCAAGGAACAGGGAAGCTGAACACTGAAGCTTTCTTT. This chain connects TRBV4-1 to TRBJ1-1, with a possible D match to TRBD1 (6 bases). The V gene lost 1 base and the J gene lost 0 bases, with 12 bases spanning the gap. Germline CDR1 reads MGHRA; CDR2 reads YSYEKL. The CDR3 extends over 16 amino acids.

V is TRBV11-3 and J is TRBJ2-3, with TRBD1 identical over 7 bases. J was trimmed by 7 bases and V by 5 bases; bases with no gene match: 9. The germline CDR1 and CDR2 sequences are SGHNT and YENEEA. The length of the CDR3 is 14 residues. CDR3 DNA: TGTGCCAGCAGCCGCCCGGAACAGGGGAATACGCAGTATTTT. Amino acid sequence: CASSRPEQGNTQYF.

The chain combines TRBV30 with TRBJ1-5; TRBD1 matches 8 bases. The CDR3 has 15 residues. J gave up 6 bases and V 0 bases, and 7 bases lay outside the gene matches. The germline CDR1 and CDR2 sequences are GTSNPN and SVGIG (reference sequence). CDR3 in amino acids: CAWSVPDRVGQPQHF. The CDR3 coding sequence is TGTGCCTGGAGTGTTCCGGACAGGGTGGGTCAGCCCCAGCATTTT.

This clone was seen only once. The chain has TRBV9 and TRBJ1-2; D gene uncertain. The CDR3 covers 13 residues. Trimming removed 3 bases at V and 2 bases at J, with 8 bases between. Germline loops: CDR1 SGDLS, CDR2 YYNGEE. CDR3 residues: CASSGGENYGYTF. In nucleotides, the CDR3 is TGTGCCAGCAGCGGCGGGGAAAACTATGGCTACACCTTC.

The V gene is TRBV6-5, the J gene TRBJ1-1, with 8 positions matching TRBD1. The CDR3 is 10 residues long. The germline V gene encodes CDR1 MNHEY and CDR2 SVGAGI. The ends lost 6 bases at V and 11 bases at J; junction bases unmatched: 2. The CDR3 sequence is CASRDRAAFF. In nucleotides, the CDR3 is TGTGCCAGCAGGGACAGGGCCGCTTTCTTT.

The chain links TRBV30 to TRBJ2-7; D remains unclear. CDR3 length equals 10 residues. V was cut by 1 base and J by 10 bases, with 8 bases left in between. CDR1 is GTSNPN and CDR2 is SVGIG in the germline V gene (reference sequence). CDR3 coding DNA: TGTGCCTGGAGTGACATCGAACAGTACTTC. This gives the protein CAWSDIEQYF.

This clone was detected once. The DNA for the CDR3 is TGTGCCAGCAGTTACTCGACGCAGACAGTGGGATATGAGCAGTTCTTC. Amino acid sequence: CASSYSTQTVGYEQFF. The rearrangement uses TRBV6-5 and TRBJ2-1; tentative D call: TRBD1 (5 bases). Germline-derived CDR1 and CDR2 are MNHEY and SVGAGI. CDR3 size: 16 residues. The V and J ends lost 0 bases and 8 bases respectively, with 17 bases between them.

CDR3 loop: CASSLEPGVSGNTIYF. In DNA form, the CDR3 reads TGTGCCAGCAGCTTGGAACCAGGGGTTTCAGGAAACACCATATATTTT. The V gene is TRBV7-2, the J gene TRBJ1-3; maybe TRBD1 (6 bases). With 3 bases removed from V and 4 bases from J, the gap between germline ends came to 16 bases. The germline V gene encodes CDR1 SGHTA and CDR2 FQGNSA. The CDR3 covers 16 residues.

The chain uses TRBV30 and TRBJ1-4, with TRBD1 as a possible D gene (6 bases). The germline V and J ends were trimmed by 2 bases and 8 bases, with 15 bases remaining between them. The CDR3 runs to 14 residues. Germline CDR1 is GTSNPN and CDR2 is SVGIG (reference sequence). Here the CDR3 DNA reads TGTGCCTGGAGTCGTGGTTCCCAGGGGGAAAAACTGTTTTTT. Its translation is CAWSRGSQGEKLFF. Drawing the rest from reference TRBV30 and TRBJ1-4, the complete variable domain is SQTIHQWPATLVQPVGSPLSLECTVEGTSNPNLYWYRQAAGRGLQLLFYSVGIGQISSEVPQNLSASRPQDRQFILSSKKLLLSDSGFYLCAWSRGSQGEKLFFGSGTQLSVL.

V usage is TRBV5-1 and J usage is TRBJ1-6; 7 bases agree with TRBD1. The CDR3 sequence is 16 residues long. Germline CDR1 and CDR2: SGHRS and YFSETQ. V dropped 3 bases and J dropped 6; count of bases not matched to a gene: 9. CDR3 bases: TGCGCCAGCAGCTCACCCCCCGGGACAGTTAATTCACCCCTCCACTTT. Protein product: CASSSPPGTVNSPLHF.

This clone has only one observation. The rearrangement uses TRBV7-9 and TRBJ2-7; 8 bases agree with TRBD1. V gave up 3 bases and J gave up 2 bases; unmatched junction bases: 3. The germline V gene encodes CDR1 SEHNR and CDR2 FQNEAQ (reference sequence). The CDR3 contains 14 residues. In DNA, the CDR3 is TGTGCCAGCAGCTTTGACAGGGGACCCTACGAGCAGTACTTC. This gives the protein CASSFDRGPYEQYF.

This CDR3 is CASSPGLAGASYEQYF. CDR3 nucleotides: TGCGCCAGCAGCCCGGGACTAGCGGGGGCCTCCTACGAGCAGTACTTC. The genes are TRBV5-1 and TRBJ2-7, with 14 nucleotides matching TRBD2. Looked up from germline, CDR1 is SGHRS and CDR2 is YFSETQ. This CDR3 spans 16 amino acids. Trimming removed 4 bases from V and 0 bases from J; junction bases left unmatched: 3.

The rearrangement joins TRBV12-3 or TRBV12-4 to TRBJ1-1; D is perhaps TRBD1 (6 bases). Trimming stripped 2 bases from V and 4 bases from J, with 8 bases between. The CDR3 covers 13 residues. CDR3 residues: CASSLQGSTEAFF. The CDR3 DNA reads as TGTGCCAGCAGTTTACAGGGGAGCACTGAAGCTTTCTTT.

This clone was seen just once. The chain combines TRBV6-2 or TRBV6-3 with TRBJ1-1; D is unclear. CDR1 MNHEY and CDR2 SVGEGT come from the germline V gene. The CDR3 spans 13 residues. With 4 bases removed from V and 6 bases from J, the gap between germline ends came to 12 bases. CDR3 sequence (DNA): TGTGCCAGCAGTTCCGGGGTTTGGGCTGAAGCTTTCTTT. As protein: CASSSGVWAEAFF.

This clone was detected only a few times. The chain carries TRBV19 and TRBJ1-6; 8 nucleotides agree with TRBD1. V dropped 7 bases and J dropped 7; count of bases not matched to a gene: 9. Germline loops: CDR1 LNHDA, CDR2 SQIVND (reference sequence). This CDR3 region has 15 residues. CDR3 loop: CASTRGLFPNSPLHF. CDR3 coding DNA: TGTGCCAGTACCAGGGGGCTCTTCCCAAATTCACCCCTCCACTTT.

This chain connects TRBV5-1 to TRBJ2-5, with D possibly matching TRBD1 (5 bases). Looked up from germline, CDR1 is SGHRS and CDR2 is YFSETQ. The V and J ends lost 1 base and 1 base respectively, with 17 bases between them. This CDR3 has 17 amino acids. The CDR3 is CASSLNSLRQIQETQYF. As DNA, the CDR3 is TGCGCCAGCAGCTTGAATTCGTTGCGACAGATCCAAGAGACCCAGTACTTC. Full variable domain (remainder filled in from reference TRBV5-1 and TRBJ2-5): KAGVTQTPRYLIKTRGQQVTLSCSPISGHRSVSWYQQTPGQGLQFLFEYFSETQRNKGNFPGRFSGRQFSNSRSEMNVSTLELGDSALYLCASSLNSLRQIQETQYFGPGTRLLVL.

The CDR3 DNA reads TGTGCCGAGAGGTCCGAGCAGTTCTTC. This sequence encodes CAERSEQFF. The V and J genes are TRBV27 and TRBJ2-1; D is uncertain. Trimming removed 11 bases from V and 10 bases from J, with 9 bases in between. CDR3 length: 9 residues. CDR1 is MNHEY and CDR2 is SMNVEV in the germline V gene (reference sequence).

The chain combines TRBV5-4 with TRBJ2-3; 10 positions agree with TRBD1. The germline V gene has CDR1 SGHNT and CDR2 YYREEE (reference sequence). There are 15 residues in the CDR3. Trimming cost V 4 bases and J 6 bases; bases outside gene matches: 8. In DNA, the CDR3 is TGTGCCAGCAGCCCCTGGACAGGGGGAAGGGATACGCAGTATTTT. It is translated as CASSPWTGGRDTQYF.

The rearrangement links TRBV30 to TRBJ2-7; 10 nucleotides align to TRBD1. CDR3 length: 14 residues. CDR1 is GTSNPN, CDR2 SVGIG, per germline (reference sequence). V lost 4 bases and J lost 7; bases outside the gene matches: 10. The CDR3 DNA follows: TGTGCCTGGACATTGGGACAGGGGTTGTTGGAGCAGTACTTC. Protein sequence: CAWTLGQGLLEQYF.

The chain carries TRBV9 and TRBJ2-5; D is possibly TRBD2 (6 bases). The V and J ends lost 4 bases and 3 bases respectively, with 16 bases between them. This CDR3 comprises 15 residues. CDR1 and CDR2 from the germline V gene are SGDLS and YYNGEE. The CDR3 sequence: CASSSRTGGEETQYF. The CDR3 DNA reads TGTGCCAGCAGCTCAAGAACTGGCGGGGAAGAGACCCAGTACTTC.

The genes are TRBV9 and TRBJ2-3; tentative D call: TRBD2 (6 bases). The germline V gene encodes CDR1 SGDLS and CDR2 YYNGEE. Deletions cut 0 bases from V and 0 bases from J, with 8 bases between. The CDR3 loop spans 15 amino acids. CDR3 loop: CASSVVGLSTDTQYF. CDR3 DNA sequence: TGTGCCAGCAGCGTAGTGGGACTTAGCACAGATACGCAGTATTTT.

The V and J genes are TRBV7-9 and TRBJ2-7; D is ambiguous. The CDR3 sequence is 13 residues long. CDR1 is SEHNR, CDR2 FQNEAQ, per germline (reference sequence). The ends were cut back, 5 bases at V and 1 base at J, with 9 bases in the middle. DNA for the CDR3: TGTGCCAGCAGCGAGGAACGGTCCTACGAGCAGTACTTC. Its translation: CASSEERSYEQYF.

The V and J genes are TRBV6-5 and TRBJ1-1, with D unresolved. CDR3 length: 13 amino acids. The V end lost 6 bases, the J end lost 1 base, and 9 bases lay between the germline ends. Germline-derived CDR1 and CDR2 are MNHEY and SVGAGI. This CDR3 is CASRPEENTEAFF. The CDR3 DNA reads TGTGCCAGCAGGCCCGAGGAGAACACTGAAGCTTTCTTT.

This sequence joins TRBV6-1 and TRBJ2-1; 10 nucleotides match TRBD2. Germline V gene lookup returns CDR1 MNHNS and CDR2 SASEGT. CDR3 size: 14 residues. The trim removed 3 bases at V and 9 bases at J, leaving 5 bases unmatched. The CDR3, as DNA: TGTGCCAGCAGTGACAGCGGGGGGGCCAGTGAGCAGTTCTTC. Amino acid sequence: CASSDSGGASEQFF.

The chain couples TRBV11-2 to TRBJ1-5; D not certain. Germline lookup yields CDR1 SGHAT and CDR2 FQNNGV. This CDR3 has 18 amino acids. Trimming shortened V by 0 bases and J by 5 bases, and 20 bases separated the two germline ends. The CDR3 DNA follows: TGTGCCAGCAGCTTAGATCAAAGGCTGGGCGCTGCTTATCAGCCCCAGCATTTT. Its protein product is CASSLDQRLGAAYQPQHF. The variable domain in full, completed from reference TRBV11-2 and TRBJ1-5, reads EAGVAQSPRYKIIEKRQSVAFWCNPISGHATLYWYQQILGQGPKLLIQFQNNGVVDDSQLPKDRFSAERLKGVDSTLKIQPAKLEDSAVYLCASSLDQRLGAAYQPQHFGDGTRLSIL.

The chain joins TRBV18 to TRBJ1-3; TRBD1 might be the D (5 bases). The germline V gene has CDR1 KGHSH and CDR2 LQKENI. The CDR3 has 15 residues. Trimming left V 5 bases short and J 0 bases short, with 11 bases between. CDR3 sequence: CASSVGLISGNTIYF. The CDR3 region has the DNA TGTGCCAGCTCAGTGGGACTGATCTCTGGAAACACCATATATTTT.

The DNA of the CDR3 is TGTGCCAGCAGGGACCGGGACAAGGACCTGTTTTTT. It translates to CASRDRDKDLFF. V and J are TRBV6-6 and TRBJ2-2; D perhaps matches TRBD1 (6 bases). Trimming took 6 bases from V and 14 from J, leaving 16 bases between them. This CDR3 is 12 amino acids long. CDR1 and CDR2 from the germline V gene are MNHNY and SVGAGI (reference sequence).

DNA of the CDR3: TGTGCCAGCAGTGGACAGGATCAGCCCCAGCATTTT. Protein: CASSGQDQPQHF. This rearrangement joins TRBV25-1 to TRBJ1-5, with D maybe TRBD1 (6 bases). Germline V gene lookup returns CDR1 MGHDK and CDR2 SYGVNS. The CDR3 contains 12 residues. The V and J ends lost 4 bases and 5 bases respectively, with 6 bases between them.